The present T cell receptor (beta chain) was sequenced within a study of Graves' ophthalmopathy and Graves' hyperthyroidism. Germline CDR1 is KGHSH and CDR2 is LQKENI. There are 12 residues in the CDR3. Trimming stripped 6 bases from V and 7 bases from J, with 10 bases between. This clonotype appeared many times. RNA transcripts provided the template for amplifying TCR beta CDR3 regions. RT-PCR was first run with HTBI primers, then multiplex PCR in a second round. A single record per CDR3 protein comes from TCRdb applying MiXCR to the multiplex PCR reads. Among more than 300,000 distinct CDR3 sequences listed, about a sixth were seen once.

The sample consisted of peripheral blood. This clonotype originated in an adult woman with stable Graves' hyperthyroidism. V is TRBV18 and J is TRBJ1-5; tentatively, D is TRBD1 (6 bases). The CDR3 is CASSSRGQPQHF. In DNA, the CDR3 is TGTGCCAGCTCGTCGAGGGGGCAGCCCCAGCATTTT. Combining the CDR3 with reference TRBV18 and TRBJ1-5 gives the whole variable domain NAGVMQNPRHLVRRRGQEARLRCSPMKGHSHVYWYRQLPEEGLKFMVYLQKENIIDESGMPKERFSAEFPKEGPSILRIQQVVRGDSAAYFCASSSRGQPQHFGDGTRLSIL.